This entry concerns a single TCR beta chain. Its antigen is unidentified. The source of the sample is a study of T-cell memory formation after mild COVID-19. Using constant-segment primers, 5'RACE produced TCR alpha and TCR beta cDNA libraries carrying sample barcodes and UMIs. TCRdb re-derived calls from the 5' RACE reads in MiXCR, one entry per CDR3 protein. In the table there are some 150,000 distinct CDR3 sequences, around 5.8% of which are singletons. The ends lost 5 bases at V and 0 bases at J; junction bases unmatched: 4. Germline CDR1 SGHTA, CDR2 FQGNSA. The length of the CDR3 is 15 residues. Study findings and constraints: CD8+ contracting clones occupied EMRA, while CD4+ ones occupied mainly CM and EM. CD4/CD8 balance held among clones contracting day 15 to 85, and later expanders leaned CD4+. Pre-infection memory showed some responding clones, and this suggested that cross-reactive memory joined.

Sequenced: PBMCs or a T cell subset sorted from them (not recorded which). The origin of this receptor is an adult woman who had mild COVID-19 (a few samples of this study predate the infection). Cell type and time point are not known. The V and J genes are TRBV7-2 and TRBJ1-3; 7 bases match TRBD1. The CDR3 loop is CASSGGQTSGNTIYF. In DNA, the CDR3 is TGTGCCAGCAGCGGGGGACAGACCTCTGGAAACACCATATATTTT.